These 10 T cell receptor beta chains originate from one sample sequenced in a study of shared clonotypes between healthy human individuals. The naive CD8 subset, CD45RO-negative cells positively selected for CCR7, excluded terminally differentiated effector memory CD45RA+ cells. The protocol was immunoSEQ multiplex PCR, while the TCRdb copy is restricted to in-frame clones and leaves out a portion. The sample shows about 2 million clones, around 96% of them seen only once. Material for sequencing was naive CD8+ T cells sorted from blood. These receptors all stem from a man aged 18 to 29 in good health.

The genes are TRBV15 and TRBJ1-2; 8 bases match TRBD1. The germline V gene has CDR1 LNHNV and CDR2 YYDKDF (reference sequence). The CDR3 runs to 13 residues. The junction had 7 bases not matched to a gene; V was cut back by 8 bases and J by 5 bases. CDR3 loop: CATGETGAYGYTF. The CDR3 nucleotides are TGTGCCACCGGCGAGACAGGGGCGTATGGCTACACCTTC.

The chain has TRBV6-6 and TRBJ2-7; 8 bases line up with TRBD2. Germline CDR1 reads MNHNY; CDR2 reads SVGAGI (reference sequence). The CDR3 consists of 15 residues. V was clipped by 6 bases and J by 6 bases; unmatched bases: 13. Written as DNA, the CDR3 is TGTGCCAGCAGGCCGAGAACGGGGGGGCCGGTCGAGCAGTACTTC. Protein product: CASRPRTGGPVEQYF.

The DNA for the CDR3 is TGTGCCAGCAGCCCCTGGACTAGCGGACTATACAATGAGCAGTTCTTC. Its translation is CASSPWTSGLYNEQFF. V usage is TRBV13 and J usage is TRBJ2-1; 10 nucleotides align to TRBD2. This CDR3 contains 16 residues. V shed 5 bases, J shed 4 bases, and the junction held 8 bases outside the gene matches. Germline CDR1 PRHDT, CDR2 FYEKMQ (reference sequence).

The genes are TRBV30 and TRBJ1-1, with D maybe TRBD1 (5 bases). CDR3 length: 11 amino acids. V was cut by 4 bases and J by 3 bases, with 6 bases left in between. Germline V gene sequence: CDR1 GTSNPN, CDR2 SVGIG (reference sequence). The CDR3 protein is CAWIQDTEAFF. CDR3 in DNA: TGTGCCTGGATACAGGACACTGAAGCTTTCTTT. The full variable domain, with the rest looked up from reference TRBV30 and TRBJ1-1, is SQTIHQWPATLVQPVGSPLSLECTVEGTSNPNLYWYRQAAGRGLQLLFYSVGIGQISSEVPQNLSASRPQDRQFILSSKKLLLSDSGFYLCAWIQDTEAFFGQGTRLTVV.

V gene TRBV10-3 combines with J gene TRBJ2-1, with D uncertain. This CDR3 has 16 amino acids. The germline gives CDR1 ENHRY, CDR2 SYGVKD. V shed 0 bases and J shed 2 bases, with 11 bases lying between them. CDR3 residues: CAISESTGGAYNEQFF. The CDR3 DNA follows: TGTGCCATCAGTGAGTCGACTGGCGGAGCCTACAATGAGCAGTTCTTC.

The chain links TRBV29-1 to TRBJ1-4; 10 positions match TRBD1. Germline lookup yields CDR1 SQVTM and CDR2 ANQGSEA. V gave up 5 bases and J gave up 10 bases; unmatched junction bases: 7. The CDR3 totals 13 residues. CDR3 residues: CSVRQGAPGKLFF. The CDR3, as DNA: TGCAGCGTTAGACAGGGGGCGCCGGGAAAACTGTTTTTT.

The V and J genes are TRBV7-2 and TRBJ2-1; 16 bases agree with TRBD2. The V and J ends lost 4 bases and 0 bases, in that order; junction bases with no gene match: 6. Germline V gene data show CDR1 as SGHTA and CDR2 as FQGNSA. The CDR3 has 19 residues. For the CDR3, the DNA is TGTGCCAGCAGCTCGGGACTAGCGGGAGGGTATTTCTCCTACAATGAGCAGTTCTTC. Translated, it gives CASSSGLAGGYFSYNEQFF.

The chain recombines TRBV11-2 with TRBJ2-7; D is perhaps TRBD1 or TRBD2 (5 bases each). CDR3 length: 14 amino acids. CDR1 and CDR2 (germline): SGHAT, FQNNGV. Trimming took off 5 bases at V and 0 bases at J, with 11 bases between the two ends. CDR3 in amino acids: CASSPSRGSYEQYF. The CDR3 region has the DNA TGTGCCAGCAGCCCTTCGAGGGGCTCCTACGAGCAGTACTTC.

The chain links TRBV30 to TRBJ2-7, with TRBD1 as a possible D gene (6 bases). CDR3 size: 14 residues. CDR1 is GTSNPN and CDR2 is SVGIG in the germline V gene (reference sequence). V was cut by 3 bases and J by 1 base, with 13 bases left in between. The CDR3 region is CAWSLEGVSYEQYF. The CDR3 nucleotides are TGTGCCTGGAGCCTCGAGGGGGTTTCCTACGAGCAGTACTTC. The entire variable domain, with the rest obtained from reference TRBV30 and TRBJ2-7, is as follows: SQTIHQWPATLVQPVGSPLSLECTVEGTSNPNLYWYRQAAGRGLQLLFYSVGIGQISSEVPQNLSASRPQDRQFILSSKKLLLSDSGFYLCAWSLEGVSYEQYFGPGTRLTVT.

The V call is TRBV4-3, the J call TRBJ2-7; D might be TRBD2 (6 bases). Between the trimmed V and J ends, which lost 0 bases and 2 bases, there was a span of 14 bases. CDR3 length: 16 amino acids. Germline lookup yields CDR1 LGHNA and CDR2 YSLEER. The DNA of the CDR3 is TGCGCCAGCAGCCAAGATCGGGGACTGGGGACCTACGAGCAGTACTTC. Translating gives CASSQDRGLGTYEQYF.